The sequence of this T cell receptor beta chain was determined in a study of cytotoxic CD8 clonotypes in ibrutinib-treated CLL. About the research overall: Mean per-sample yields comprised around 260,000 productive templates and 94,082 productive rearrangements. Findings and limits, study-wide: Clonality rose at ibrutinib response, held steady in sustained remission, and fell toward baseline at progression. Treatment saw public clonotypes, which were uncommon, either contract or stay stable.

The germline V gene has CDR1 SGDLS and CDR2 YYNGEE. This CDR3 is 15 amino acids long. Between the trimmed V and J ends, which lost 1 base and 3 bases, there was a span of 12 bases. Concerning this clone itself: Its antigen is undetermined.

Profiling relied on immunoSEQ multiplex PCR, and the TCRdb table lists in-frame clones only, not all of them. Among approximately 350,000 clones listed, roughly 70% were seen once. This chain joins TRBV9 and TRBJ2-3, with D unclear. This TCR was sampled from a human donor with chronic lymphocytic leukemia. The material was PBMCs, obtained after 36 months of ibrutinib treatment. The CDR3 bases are TGTGCCAGCAGCGTAATTAACGTCGGGACAGATACGCAGTATTTT. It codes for CASSVINVGTDTQYF.